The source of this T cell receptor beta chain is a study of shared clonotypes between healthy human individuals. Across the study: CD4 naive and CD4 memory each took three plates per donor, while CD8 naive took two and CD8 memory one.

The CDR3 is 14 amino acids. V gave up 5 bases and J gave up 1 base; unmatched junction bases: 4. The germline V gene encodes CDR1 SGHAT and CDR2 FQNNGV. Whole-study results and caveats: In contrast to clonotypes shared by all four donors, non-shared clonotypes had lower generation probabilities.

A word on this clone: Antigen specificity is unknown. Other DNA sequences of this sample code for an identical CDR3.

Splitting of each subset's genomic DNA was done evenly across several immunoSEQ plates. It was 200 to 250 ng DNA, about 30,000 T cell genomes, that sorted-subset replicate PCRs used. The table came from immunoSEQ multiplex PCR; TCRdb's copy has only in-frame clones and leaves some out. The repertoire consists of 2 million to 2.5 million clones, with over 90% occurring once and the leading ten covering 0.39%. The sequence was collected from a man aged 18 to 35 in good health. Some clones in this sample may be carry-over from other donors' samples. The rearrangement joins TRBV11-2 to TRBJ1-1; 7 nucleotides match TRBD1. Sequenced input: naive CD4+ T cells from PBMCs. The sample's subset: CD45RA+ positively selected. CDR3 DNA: TGTGCCAGCAGCCCACAGGGGAGGAACACTGAAGCTTTCTTT. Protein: CASSPQGRNTEAFF.